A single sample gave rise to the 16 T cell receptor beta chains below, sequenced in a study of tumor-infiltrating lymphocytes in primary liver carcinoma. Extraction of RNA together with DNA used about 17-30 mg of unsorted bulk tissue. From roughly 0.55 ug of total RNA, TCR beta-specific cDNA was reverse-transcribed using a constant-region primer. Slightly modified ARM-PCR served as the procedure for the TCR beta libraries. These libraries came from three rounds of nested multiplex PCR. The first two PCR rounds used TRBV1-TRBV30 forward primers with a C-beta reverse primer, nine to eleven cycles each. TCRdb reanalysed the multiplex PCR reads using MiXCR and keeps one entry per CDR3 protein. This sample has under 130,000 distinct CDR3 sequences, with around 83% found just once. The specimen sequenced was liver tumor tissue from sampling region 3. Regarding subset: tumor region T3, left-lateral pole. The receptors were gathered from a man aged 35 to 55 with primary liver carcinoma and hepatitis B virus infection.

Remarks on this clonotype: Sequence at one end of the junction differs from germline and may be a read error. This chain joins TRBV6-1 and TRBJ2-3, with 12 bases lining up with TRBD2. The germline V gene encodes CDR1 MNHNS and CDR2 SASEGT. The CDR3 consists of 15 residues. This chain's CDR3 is CDSSPTSGRLDTQYF. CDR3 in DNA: TGTGACAGCAGTCCGACTAGCGGGAGATTAGATACTCAGTATTTT.

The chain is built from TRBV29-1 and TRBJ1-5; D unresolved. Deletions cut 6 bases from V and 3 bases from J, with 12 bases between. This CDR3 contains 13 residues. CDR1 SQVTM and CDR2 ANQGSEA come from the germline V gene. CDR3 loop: CSVIRKINQPQHF. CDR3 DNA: TGCAGCGTCATCAGAAAGATCAATCAGCCCCAGCATTTT. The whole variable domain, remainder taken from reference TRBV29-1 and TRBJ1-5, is SAVISQKPSRDICQRGTSLTIQCQVDSQVTMMFWYRQQPGQSLTLIATANQGSEATYESGFVIDKFPISRPNLTFSTLTVSNMSPEDSSIYLCSVIRKINQPQHFGDGTRLSIL.

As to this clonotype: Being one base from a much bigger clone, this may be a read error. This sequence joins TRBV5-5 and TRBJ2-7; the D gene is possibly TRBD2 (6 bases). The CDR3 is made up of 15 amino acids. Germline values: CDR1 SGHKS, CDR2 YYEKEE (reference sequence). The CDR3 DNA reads TGTGTCAGCAGCTTAGGCGGGACCACTCGCTACGAGCAGTACTTC. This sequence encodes CVSSLGGTTRYEQYF.

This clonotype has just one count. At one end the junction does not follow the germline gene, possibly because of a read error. The CDR3 region has the DNA TGTACCAGCACTACATACCGGGCCAAGGCCAAAAACATTCAGTACTTC. As protein: CTSTTYRAKAKNIQYF. The V gene is TRBV28, the J gene TRBJ2-4, with no clear D. The CDR3 runs to 16 residues. CDR1 is MDHEN and CDR2 is SYDVKM in the germline V gene. Based on the CDR3 plus reference TRBV28 and TRBJ2-4, the full variable domain is DVKVTQSSRYLVKRTGEKVFLECVQDMDHENMFWYRQDPGLGLRLIYFSYDVKMKEKGDIPEGYSVSREKKERFSLILESASTNQTSMYLCTSTTYRAKAKNIQYFGAGTRLSVL.

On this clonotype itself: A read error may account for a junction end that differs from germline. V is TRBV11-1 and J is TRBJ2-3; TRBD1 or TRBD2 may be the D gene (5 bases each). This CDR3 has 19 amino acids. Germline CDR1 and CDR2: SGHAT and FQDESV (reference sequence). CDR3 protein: CATSSGGSSVGARTDMQYF. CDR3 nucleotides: TGTGCCACCAGCTCTGGGGGAAGCTCTGTTGGAGCTCGCACAGATATGCAGTATTTT.

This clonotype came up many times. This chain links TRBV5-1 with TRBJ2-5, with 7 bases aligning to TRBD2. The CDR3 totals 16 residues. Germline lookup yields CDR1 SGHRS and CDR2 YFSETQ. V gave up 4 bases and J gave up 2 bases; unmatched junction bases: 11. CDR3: CASSPWGAGVQETQYF. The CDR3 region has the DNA TGCGCCAGCAGCCCATGGGGCGCGGGAGTGCAAGAGACCCAGTACTTC.

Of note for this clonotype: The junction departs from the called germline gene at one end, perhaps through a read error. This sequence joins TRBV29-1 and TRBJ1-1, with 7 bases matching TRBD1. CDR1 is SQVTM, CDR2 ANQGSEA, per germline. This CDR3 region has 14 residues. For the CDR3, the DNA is TGCAGCGTTGCGAGGGGGCTTGGGAACGCTGAAGTTTTCTTT. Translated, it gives CSVARGLGNAEVFF.

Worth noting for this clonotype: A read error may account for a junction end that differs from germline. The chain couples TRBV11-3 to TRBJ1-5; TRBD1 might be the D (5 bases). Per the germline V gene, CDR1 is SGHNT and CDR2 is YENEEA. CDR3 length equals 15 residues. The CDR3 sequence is CASSLDLGVAQHKYF. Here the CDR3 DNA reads TGTGCCAGCAGCTTAGATCTGGGGGTGGCTCAGCACAAGTATTTT.

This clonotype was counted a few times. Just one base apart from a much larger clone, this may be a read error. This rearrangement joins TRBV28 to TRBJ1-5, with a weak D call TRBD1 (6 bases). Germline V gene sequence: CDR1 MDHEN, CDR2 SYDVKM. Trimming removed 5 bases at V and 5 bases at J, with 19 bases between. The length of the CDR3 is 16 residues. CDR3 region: CASSPLGGSGDQPQHF. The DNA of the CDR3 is TGTGCCAGCAGTCCCTTAGGGGGGAGTGGGGATCAGCCCCAGCATTTT.

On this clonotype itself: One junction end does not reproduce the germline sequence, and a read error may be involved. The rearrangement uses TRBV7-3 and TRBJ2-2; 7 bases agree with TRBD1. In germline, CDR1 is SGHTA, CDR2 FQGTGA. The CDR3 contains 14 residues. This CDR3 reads CATRGQLNPGELFF. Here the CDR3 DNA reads TGTGCCACCCGGGGACAGTTGAACCCCGGGGAGCTGTTTTTT. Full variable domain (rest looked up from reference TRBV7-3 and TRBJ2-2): GAGVSQTPSNKVTEKGKYVELRCDPISGHTALYWYRQSLGQGPEFLIYFQGTGAADDSGLPNDRFFAVRPEGSVSTLKIQRTERGDSAVYLCATRGQLNPGELFFGEGSRLTVL.

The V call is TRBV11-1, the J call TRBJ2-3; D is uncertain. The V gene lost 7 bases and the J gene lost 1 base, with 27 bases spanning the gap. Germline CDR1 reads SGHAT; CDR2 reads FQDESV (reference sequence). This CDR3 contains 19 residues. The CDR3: CASNSGVSSVGDRTDTQYF. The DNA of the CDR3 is TGTGCCAGCAACTCTGGGGTAAGCTCTGTTGGAGACCGCACAGATACGCAGTATTTT.

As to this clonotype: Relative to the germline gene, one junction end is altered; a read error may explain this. The CDR3 here is CSVEREEGVDGYTF. The CDR3 DNA follows: TGTAGCGTTGAACGGGAAGAAGGGGTGGATGGCTACACCTTC. This rearrangement joins TRBV29-1 to TRBJ1-2; D is possibly TRBD1 (5 bases). Germline values: CDR1 SQVTM, CDR2 ANQGSEA. The CDR3 has 14 residues.

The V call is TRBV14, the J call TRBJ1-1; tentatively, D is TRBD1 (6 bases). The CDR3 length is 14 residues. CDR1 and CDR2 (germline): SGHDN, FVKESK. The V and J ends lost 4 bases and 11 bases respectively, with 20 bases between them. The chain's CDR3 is CASSPPDRLDAAFF. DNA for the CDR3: TGTGCCAGCAGCCCTCCTGACAGGTTGGATGCGGCTTTCTTT.

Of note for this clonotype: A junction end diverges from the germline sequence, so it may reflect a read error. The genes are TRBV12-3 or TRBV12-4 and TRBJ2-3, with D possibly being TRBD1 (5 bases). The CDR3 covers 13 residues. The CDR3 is CACSLWGTDTLYF. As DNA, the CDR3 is TGTGCCTGCAGTTTGTGGGGCACAGATACGCTGTATTTT.

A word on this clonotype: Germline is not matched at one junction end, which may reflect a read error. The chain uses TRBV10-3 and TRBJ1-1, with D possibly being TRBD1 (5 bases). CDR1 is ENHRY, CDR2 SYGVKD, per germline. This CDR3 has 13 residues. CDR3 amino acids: CAIIVDRGTEAFF. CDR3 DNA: TGTGCCATCATTGTTGACCGGGGCACTGAGGCTTTCTTT.

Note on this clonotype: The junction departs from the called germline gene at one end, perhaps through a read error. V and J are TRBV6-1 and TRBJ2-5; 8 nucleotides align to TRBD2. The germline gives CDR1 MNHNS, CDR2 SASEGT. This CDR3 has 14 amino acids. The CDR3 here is CASSYGLAQETQYF. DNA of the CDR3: TGTGCCAGCAGTTATGGACTAGCCCAAGAGACTCAGTACTTC.